This T cell receptor beta chain was profiled in a study of blood T cell repertoires in COVID-19. Germline V gene data show CDR1 as SGHNT and CDR2 as YENEEA. The length of the CDR3 is 15 residues. Trimming shortened V by 1 base and J by 0 bases, and 7 bases separated the two germline ends. Repertoires were generated with immunoSEQ multiplex PCR, while TCRdb's copy carries only in-frame clones and drops some. In the table there are about 75,000 clones, roughly 85% of which are singletons. This clonotype originated in a human donor in a cohort sampled during active COVID-19. The chain couples TRBV11-3 to TRBJ2-1; D gene uncertain. Sequencing was done on a sample of peripheral blood. The chain's CDR3 is CASSLGESSYNEQFF. The CDR3 DNA follows: TGTGCCAGCAGCTTAGGTGAGAGCTCCTACAATGAGCAGTTCTTC.